These T cell receptor beta chains were read from a single sample in a study of radiotherapy plus CTLA-4 blockade in lung cancer. Sequencing used immunoSEQ multiplex PCR; TCRdb keeps in-frame clones, though not all of them. This table holds some 60,000 clones, approximately 79% found once. The sequencing used peripheral blood, collected from a patient treated with radiotherapy plus ipilimumab. The receptors originated from a human donor with non-small cell lung cancer who had a complete response to radiotherapy plus ipilimumab. Each CDR3 is given with its conserved first and last residue. The order of the fields is D gene, J gene, clone size, V gene, CDR3 DNA, CDR3 protein. A D gene is named only where the DNA matches it firmly. Some rows mark clone size as missing; the rest say once, few, many or name a class of expanded clone.

D: .
J: TRBJ1-3
size: .
V: TRBV28
DNA: TGTGCCAGCAGTTTCCGACTCAGGGTCCCTGGAAACACCATATATTTT
CDR3: CASSFRLRVPGNTIYF

D: TRBD1
J: TRBJ1-6
size: .
V: TRBV28
DNA: TGTGCCAGCAGTCCTCCGACAGGGTATTCACCCCTCCACTTT
CDR3: CASSPPTGYSPLHF

D: TRBD1
J: TRBJ2-7
size: few
V: TRBV6-5
DNA: TGTGCCAGCAGTTACTCGACAGGGACCCACGAGCAGTACTTC
CDR3: CASSYSTGTHEQYF

D: .
J: TRBJ2-7
size: .
V: TRBV27
DNA: TGTGCCAGCAGTATCAGGCAGGGTATCTACGAGCAGTACTTC
CDR3: CASSIRQGIYEQYF

D: TRBD2
J: TRBJ2-5
size: .
V: TRBV4-1
DNA: TGCGCCAGCAGCCAAGTTGGCGGGGGAAAAGAGACCCAGTACTTC
CDR3: CASSQVGGGKETQYF

D: .
J: TRBJ1-3
size: .
V: TRBV7-9
DNA: TGTGCCAGCAGCTTAGAACAGGTGCTCTCTGGAAACACCATATATTTT
CDR3: CASSLEQVLSGNTIYF

D: .
J: TRBJ2-5
size: .
V: TRBV18
DNA: TGTGCCAGCTCACTGGACATCCCAGAGACCCAGTACTTC
CDR3: CASSLDIPETQYF

D: TRBD2
J: TRBJ2-5
size: .
V: TRBV5-4
DNA: TGTGCCAGCAGCTTGAGAGGGGAGGGGGAGACCCAGTACTTC
CDR3: CASSLRGEGETQYF

D: TRBD2
J: TRBJ2-7
size: .
V: TRBV2
DNA: TGTGCCAGCAGTGAAAAGTTGACTAGCGGGCCTTCCTCCCACGAGCAGTACTTC
CDR3: CASSEKLTSGPSSHEQYF

D: .
J: TRBJ1-5
size: .
V: TRBV7-2
DNA: TGTGCCAGCAGGCCTACCTCAGAGGCCAGCAGCAATCAGCCCCAGCATTTT
CDR3: CASRPTSEASSNQPQHF

D: TRBD1
J: TRBJ1-1
size: once
V: TRBV27
DNA: TGTGCCAGCAGTTCAAGGACAGGGGGGCACACTGAAGCTTTCTTT
CDR3: CASSSRTGGHTEAFF

D: TRBD2
J: TRBJ2-7
size: medium-sized
V: TRBV10-3
DNA: TGTGCCATCAGTGAGTCATCGACTAGCGGGTTGAACGAGCAGTACTTC
CDR3: CAISESSTSGLNEQYF

D: .
J: TRBJ2-7
size: once
V: TRBV28
DNA: TGTGCCAGCAGTACACACTACGAGCAGTACTTC
CDR3: CASSTHYEQYF

D: TRBD2
J: TRBJ2-1
size: .
V: TRBV11-2
DNA: TGTGCCAGCAGCACGCGAGGAGCGGGAGGGAAAATCTCCTACAATGAGCAGTTCTTC
CDR3: CASSTRGAGGKISYNEQFF

D: .
J: TRBJ2-7
size: .
V: TRBV11-2
DNA: TGTGCCAGCAGCGTTTTTTGGAGCGAGCAGTACTTC
CDR3: CASSVFWSEQYF

D: .
J: TRBJ1-6
size: .
V: TRBV4-3
DNA: TGCGCCAGCAGCCAAGATATGACAGGCTCCTATAATTCACCCCTCCACTTT
CDR3: CASSQDMTGSYNSPLHF

D: TRBD1
J: TRBJ2-4
size: .
V: TRBV5-1
DNA: TGCGCCAGCAGCTACAACTCCCCGGGACAGGCCAAAAACATTCAGTACTTC
CDR3: CASSYNSPGQAKNIQYF

D: .
J: TRBJ1-1
size: .
V: TRBV18
DNA: TGTGCCAGCTCGCCATTCAGTGACACTGAAGCTTTCTTT
CDR3: CASSPFSDTEAFF

D: .
J: TRBJ1-4
size: .
V: TRBV5-1
DNA: TGCGCCAGCAGCTTGGCTTGGGGAGACGAAAAACTGTTTTTT
CDR3: CASSLAWGDEKLFF

D: TRBD1
J: TRBJ1-5
size: .
V: TRBV5-1
DNA: TGCGCCAGCAGCGAAGGGACAGCCAATCAGCCCCAGCATTTT
CDR3: CASSEGTANQPQHF

D: .
J: TRBJ2-3
size: .
V: TRBV7-2
DNA: TGTGCCAGCAGCTTAGGATGGAGAGATACGCAGTATTTT
CDR3: CASSLGWRDTQYF

D: TRBD1
J: TRBJ1-1
size: .
V: TRBV10-2
DNA: TGCGCCAGCTCAAGCCAGGGGGCTCTTGCGTCGAAAGCTTTCTTT
CDR3: CASSSQGALASKAFF

D: .
J: TRBJ2-7
size: once
V: TRBV28
DNA: TGTGCCAGCAGTTTACATGGGGCGCGTAGCTACGGGCAGTACTTC
CDR3: CASSLHGARSYGQYF

D: TRBD1
J: TRBJ2-1
size: once
V: TRBV2
DNA: TGTGCCAGCGCTGGGAGGACAGGGAACTACAATGAGCAGTTCTTC
CDR3: CASAGRTGNYNEQFF

D: TRBD2
J: TRBJ2-1
size: .
V: TRBV4-1
DNA: TGCGCCAGCAGCCGGCCAGCGGGGACCTACAATGAGCAGTTCTTC
CDR3: CASSRPAGTYNEQFF

D: .
J: TRBJ2-7
size: .
V: TRBV7-9
DNA: TGTGCCAGCAGTGGGTCAGGGGACGAGCAGTACTTC
CDR3: CASSGSGDEQYF

D: .
J: TRBJ2-7
size: .
V: TRBV30
DNA: TGTGCCTGGAGTATCGCGTACGAGCAGTACTTC
CDR3: CAWSIAYEQYF

D: .
J: TRBJ2-7
size: .
V: TRBV11-3
DNA: TGTGCCAGCAGCCCTAATGGGCAGGGGCTCTACGAGCAGTACTTC
CDR3: CASSPNGQGLYEQYF

D: TRBD1
J: TRBJ1-4
size: .
V: TRBV18
DNA: TGTGCCAGCTCACCATACACAGGGGATGAAAAACTGTTTTTT
CDR3: CASSPYTGDEKLFF

D: TRBD1
J: TRBJ1-2
size: .
V: TRBV6-5
DNA: TGTGCCAGCAGTTACACGGACAGGTTTGGCTACACCTTC
CDR3: CASSYTDRFGYTF

D: TRBD1
J: TRBJ1-3
size: .
V: TRBV2
DNA: TGTGCCAGCACCCCGACAGGGGTGCCTGGAAACACCATATATTTT
CDR3: CASTPTGVPGNTIYF

D: TRBD1
J: TRBJ2-7
size: .
V: TRBV7-9
DNA: TGTGCCAGCAGCTTTGAGGACAGGGTAAAATACGAGCAGTACTTC
CDR3: CASSFEDRVKYEQYF

D: .
J: TRBJ1-2
size: .
V: TRBV7-9
DNA: TGTGCCAGCAGCTTAGGCGGCAGCGGGACTAACTATGGCTACACCTTC
CDR3: CASSLGGSGTNYGYTF

D: .
J: TRBJ2-7
size: .
V: TRBV6-6
DNA: TGTGCCAGCAGGGGGCCGGGACTCATCTACGAGCAGTACTTC
CDR3: CASRGPGLIYEQYF

D: .
J: TRBJ1-5
size: once
V: TRBV18
DNA: TGTGCCAGCTCACCTGGCAGGGCCCCGGGGGCCCAGCATTTT
CDR3: CASSPGRAPGAQHF

D: .
J: TRBJ2-3
size: few
V: TRBV2
DNA: TGTGCCAGCAGTGAGATGGGGGGAGAAGGCACAGATACGCAGTATTTT
CDR3: CASSEMGGEGTDTQYF

D: TRBD2
J: TRBJ2-7
size: .
V: TRBV14
DNA: TGTGCCAGCAGCCAAGTAGTTAGCGGGAGCTACGAGCAGTACTTC
CDR3: CASSQVVSGSYEQYF

D: .
J: TRBJ1-6
size: .
V: TRBV5-1
DNA: TGCGCCAGCAGCTTGGCCCTCCAGGGGTATAATTCACCCCTCCACTTT
CDR3: CASSLALQGYNSPLHF

D: TRBD1
J: TRBJ1-2
size: .
V: TRBV6-5
DNA: TGTGCCAGCAGACAGACGCAGGGGGCGGGCTATGGCTACACCTTC
CDR3: CASRQTQGAGYGYTF

D: .
J: TRBJ2-2
size: .
V: TRBV2
DNA: TGTGCCAGCAGCAAGACAGCTTTAGGCGGGGAGCTGTTTTTT
CDR3: CASSKTALGGELFF

D: TRBD1
J: TRBJ2-1
size: once
V: TRBV5-1
DNA: TGCGCCAGCAGCTTGGCGCGGACAGGGGGAAATGAGCAGTTCTTC
CDR3: CASSLARTGGNEQFF

D: .
J: TRBJ2-7
size: .
V: TRBV5-6
DNA: TGTGCCAGCAGCTTGAGCTTCGCCTACGAGCAGTACTTC
CDR3: CASSLSFAYEQYF

D: .
J: TRBJ2-1
size: .
V: TRBV11-1
DNA: TGTGCCAGCAGCATGGATGAGGGCACTTTAAATGAGCAGTTCTTC
CDR3: CASSMDEGTLNEQFF

D: .
J: TRBJ2-7
size: .
V: TRBV11-2
DNA: TGTGCCAGCAGCTTAGGGCCAGGCCTCTACGAGCAGTACTTC
CDR3: CASSLGPGLYEQYF

D: TRBD2
J: TRBJ2-1
size: few
V: TRBV11-2
DNA: TGTGCCAGCAGCTGGGTGCCAAGCGGGAGTTACAATGAGCAGTTCTTC
CDR3: CASSWVPSGSYNEQFF

D: .
J: TRBJ2-7
size: once
V: TRBV14
DNA: TGTGCCAGCAGCCAAGTTCAGGTGGTGGGCGAGCAGTACTTC
CDR3: CASSQVQVVGEQYF

D: TRBD1
J: TRBJ2-5
size: .
V: TRBV28
DNA: TGTGCCAGCAGTTTAGGCGGGACAGGGGGTCGCAACCAGTACTTC
CDR3: CASSLGGTGGRNQYF

D: .
J: TRBJ1-1
size: .
V: TRBV7-9
DNA: TGTGCCAGCAGCTTAGTCGGAGGGTCGTTGGGTGAAGCTTTCTTT
CDR3: CASSLVGGSLGEAFF

D: TRBD1
J: TRBJ2-5
size: .
V: TRBV7-2
DNA: TGTGCCAGCAGCTTAGGGACAGGGGGCAGGGAGACCCAGTACTTC
CDR3: CASSLGTGGRETQYF

D: TRBD1
J: TRBJ2-7
size: few
V: TRBV7-9
DNA: TGTGCCAGCAACCCTACAGGGGGACACGAGCAGTACTTC
CDR3: CASNPTGGHEQYF

D: TRBD1
J: TRBJ2-5
size: .
V: TRBV2
DNA: TGTGCCAGCAGTAGACAGGGGGCTGAGACCCAGTACTTC
CDR3: CASSRQGAETQYF

D: TRBD1
J: TRBJ1-2
size: few
V: TRBV9
DNA: TGTGCCAGCAGCGCTTTGACAGGGGGCGGCTACACCTTC
CDR3: CASSALTGGGYTF

D: TRBD1
J: TRBJ1-4
size: .
V: TRBV18
DNA: TGTGCCAGCTCCCGGGACAGGGGGCCGGAAAAACTGTTTTTT
CDR3: CASSRDRGPEKLFF

D: TRBD1
J: TRBJ2-2
size: .
V: TRBV18
DNA: TGTGCCAGCTCTTCAGACAGGGGGAACACCGGGGAGCTGTTTTTT
CDR3: CASSSDRGNTGELFF

D: TRBD1
J: TRBJ2-2
size: once
V: TRBV18
DNA: TGTGCCAGCTCACCTTGGACAGGGGAAGGGGAGCTGTTTTTT
CDR3: CASSPWTGEGELFF

D: TRBD2
J: TRBJ2-3
size: .
V: TRBV5-6
DNA: TGTGCCAGCAGCTGGGGGAGCCGGGGGGGGGCGGATACGCAGTATTTT
CDR3: CASSWGSRGGADTQYF

D: .
J: TRBJ2-7
size: few
V: TRBV5-1
DNA: TGCGCCAGCAGCTTGGTGATACTACCCCGCGACGACGAGCAGTACTTC
CDR3: CASSLVILPRDDEQYF

D: TRBD2
J: TRBJ2-1
size: .
V: TRBV6-1
DNA: TGTGCCAGCACCCCAGCCGCGGGAGGCTTCAATGAGCAGTTCTTC
CDR3: CASTPAAGGFNEQFF

D: .
J: TRBJ1-2
size: .
V: TRBV28
DNA: TGTGCCAGCAGTTCGGGAGTTTATGGCTACACCTTC
CDR3: CASSSGVYGYTF

D: .
J: TRBJ2-1
size: .
V: TRBV19
DNA: TGTGCCAGTAGTATAGGGTACAGCATGAGATACAATGAGCAGTTCTTC
CDR3: CASSIGYSMRYNEQFF